The 30 T cell receptor beta chains below all came from one sample that was sequenced in a study of T cells in localized non-small cell lung cancer. TCRdb keeps only in-frame clones here, not all; method: immunoSEQ multiplex PCR. This table has roughly 20,000 clones, 84% appearing once. Material: peripheral blood, obtained before any cancer treatment. These receptors were obtained from a man aged 35-75 years with stage I lung adenocarcinoma.

The rearrangement joins TRBV28 to TRBJ1-1; D remains unclear. Germline V gives CDR1 MDHEN, CDR2 SYDVKM. The CDR3 is 13 residues long. Trimming stripped 5 bases from V and 4 bases from J, with 11 bases between. Written as DNA, the CDR3 is TGTGCCAGCAGTCTGACGGAGGCCACTGAAGCTTTCTTT. Protein: CASSLTEATEAFF.

This clone was recorded once. V usage is TRBV6-5 and J usage is TRBJ1-1; D possibly corresponds to TRBD1 (5 bases). The V gene's germline CDR1 is MNHEY and CDR2 SVGAGI. The CDR3 covers 12 residues. Trimming shortened V by 10 bases and J by 6 bases, and 15 bases separated the two germline ends. Here the CDR3 reads CATGGVGPEAFF. CDR3 in DNA: TGTGCCACCGGGGGGGTGGGTCCTGAAGCTTTCTTT.

The J gene is TRBJ2-2, the V gene TRBV18; 9 nucleotides line up with TRBD1. After removal of 2 bases from V and 3 bases from J, the junction contained 10 bases not matched to a gene. Germline values: CDR1 KGHSH, CDR2 LQKENI. This CDR3 has 18 amino acids. CDR3 DNA sequence: TGTGCCAGCTCACCAGGGACAGGGAATAAGGGCGACACCGGGGAGCTGTTTTTT. It specifies CASSPGTGNKGDTGELFF.

This chain uses TRBV5-1 with TRBJ2-2, with D unclear. Looked up from germline, CDR1 is SGHRS and CDR2 is YFSETQ. The CDR3 has 14 amino acids. V lost 4 bases to trimming and J lost 2 bases, with 9 bases between them. For the CDR3, the DNA is TGCGCCAGCAGCCCCGACGGAAACACCGGGGAGCTGTTTTTT. Its translation is CASSPDGNTGELFF. The entire variable domain, with the rest obtained from reference TRBV5-1 and TRBJ2-2, is as follows: KAGVTQTPRYLIKTRGQQVTLSCSPISGHRSVSWYQQTPGQGLQFLFEYFSETQRNKGNFPGRFSGRQFSNSRSEMNVSTLELGDSALYLCASSPDGNTGELFFGEGSRLTVL.

V and J are TRBV28 and TRBJ2-2; TRBD1 agrees at 11 bases. CDR1 and CDR2 from the germline V gene are MDHEN and SYDVKM. The trim removed 8 bases at V and 4 bases at J, leaving 9 bases unmatched. The CDR3 has 16 amino acids. In DNA, the CDR3 is TGTGCCAGCCGCAGGGCGGGACAGGGGGGCACCGGGGAGCTGTTTTTT. Translated: CASRRAGQGGTGELFF.

The genes are TRBV4-3 and TRBJ2-4, with TRBD2 matching 11 bases. Germline-derived CDR1 and CDR2 are LGHNA and YSLEER. Losses at the gene ends were 4 bases for V and 8 bases for J; bases not matched to a gene: 10. The CDR3 extends over 16 amino acids. The CDR3 bases are TGCGCCAGCAGCCCTGTGTTTGGGACTAGCGGCGACATTCAGTACTTC. This encodes CASSPVFGTSGDIQYF.

The genes are TRBV5-1 and TRBJ2-7, with 9 bases matching TRBD2. CDR1 SGHRS and CDR2 YFSETQ come from the germline V gene. The CDR3 runs 16 residues. J was trimmed by 4 bases and V by 4 bases; bases with no gene match: 12. CDR3 nucleotides: TGCGCCAGCAGCCGCGGGCAAGCGGGGGGTAGTTACGAGCAGTACTTC. Its protein product is CASSRGQAGGSYEQYF.

The genes are TRBV5-4 and TRBJ2-2, with TRBD2 matching over 11 bases. The CDR3 sequence is 20 residues long. Trimming cost V 4 bases and J 3 bases; bases outside gene matches: 17. CDR1 and CDR2 (germline): SGHNT, YYREEE (reference sequence). For the CDR3, the DNA is TGTGCCAGCAGCCCTATCTGGGCTAGCGGGGGGCAGGCAGACACCGGGGAGCTGTTTTTT. This sequence encodes CASSPIWASGGQADTGELFF.

V and J are TRBV5-1 and TRBJ2-7, with D possibly called TRBD1 or TRBD2 (5 bases each). Trimming took off 5 bases at V and 2 bases at J, with 11 bases between the two ends. The germline gives CDR1 SGHRS, CDR2 YFSETQ. The CDR3 runs 13 residues. The CDR3 DNA follows: TGCGCCAGCAGGGACGGGGCAACCTACGAGCAGTACTTC. Translation gives CASRDGATYEQYF. The whole variable domain, filled in from reference TRBV5-1 and TRBJ2-7, reads KAGVTQTPRYLIKTRGQQVTLSCSPISGHRSVSWYQQTPGQGLQFLFEYFSETQRNKGNFPGRFSGRQFSNSRSEMNVSTLELGDSALYLCASRDGATYEQYFGPGTRLTVT.

The CDR3 nucleotides read TGTGCCAGCAGCCAAGATGGGGGTAATGGGGCCAACGTCCTGACTTTC. As protein: CASSQDGGNGANVLTF. The chain combines TRBV4-2 with TRBJ2-6; the D call may be TRBD1 or TRBD2 (5 bases each). Trimming removed 0 bases from V and 3 bases from J, with 9 bases in between. Germline CDR1 reads LGHNA; CDR2 reads YNFKEQ. The CDR3 has 16 amino acids.

The chain employs TRBV7-9 and TRBJ2-7; perhaps D is TRBD1 or TRBD2 (5 bases each). This CDR3 region has 12 residues. V dropped 8 bases and J dropped 7 bases, with 15 bases sitting between them. Germline assignment: CDR1 SEHNR and CDR2 FQNEAQ (reference sequence). The CDR3 nucleotides read TGTGCCAGCTCCTACAGAGGGGAAGAGCAGTACTTC. Its protein product is CASSYRGEEQYF.

The V call is TRBV14, the J call TRBJ2-5; D ambiguous. Germline loops: CDR1 SGHDN, CDR2 FVKESK. The CDR3 length is 12 residues. V dropped 2 bases and J dropped 7 bases, with 8 bases sitting between them. For the CDR3, the DNA is TGTGCCAGCAGCCAATCCTCGGGGACCCAGTACTTC. Translated, it gives CASSQSSGTQYF.

The chain joins TRBV23-1 to TRBJ1-4; D is perhaps TRBD1 (5 bases). TRBV23-1 is known as an ORF, though its function is uncertain. Trimming left V 3 bases short and J 7 bases short, with 15 bases between. The CDR3 runs 15 residues. The chain's CDR3 is CASSQGPGEGEKLFF. CDR3 DNA sequence: TGCGCCAGCAGTCAGGGTCCGGGGGAGGGTGAAAAACTGTTTTTT.

This clone appeared a few times. The J gene is TRBJ1-2, the V gene TRBV6-5, with 9 bases that match TRBD1. Germline loops: CDR1 MNHEY, CDR2 SVGAGI. V lost 6 bases, J lost 5 bases, and 4 bases stayed unmatched. CDR3 size: 13 residues. In DNA, the CDR3 is TGTGCCAGCAGGACAGGGGGACCTTATGGCTACACCTTC. Its protein product is CASRTGGPYGYTF.

The chain has TRBV29-1 and TRBJ2-5; 9 bases align to TRBD2. The CDR3 totals 12 residues. Unmatched junction bases numbered 3, after V lost 6 bases and J lost 4 bases. The germline V gene encodes CDR1 SQVTM and CDR2 ANQGSEA. For the CDR3, the DNA is TGCAGCGTCCTTAGCGGGAGAGAGACCCAGTACTTC. As protein: CSVLSGRETQYF.

The chain combines TRBV11-2 with TRBJ1-6; D might be TRBD1 (6 bases). V was trimmed by 2 bases and J by 10 bases, leaving 15 bases between them. CDR1 is SGHAT, CDR2 FQNNGV, per germline. The CDR3 has 15 residues. DNA of the CDR3: TGTGCCAGCAGCTTATTACCCGTGGACAGATCACCCCTCCACTTT. Protein sequence: CASSLLPVDRSPLHF.

The CDR3 DNA follows: TGTGCCAGCAGCTTACGGAGCGGGAGTCAGGCAGATACGCAGTATTTT. It encodes CASSLRSGSQADTQYF. The chain has TRBV13 and TRBJ2-3, with TRBD2 matching 8 bases. Germline V gene lookup returns CDR1 PRHDT and CDR2 FYEKMQ (reference sequence). V shed 2 bases and J 4 bases; nucleotides not matched to a gene: 8. This CDR3 is built from 16 residues.

In its sample, this clone ranks as medium-sized. The chain couples TRBV7-3 to TRBJ2-7; D tentatively reads TRBD1 or TRBD2 (5 bases each). The V end was cut by 4 bases, the J end by 3 bases, with 16 bases between. Germline assignment: CDR1 SGHTA and CDR2 FQGTGA. CDR3 length: 15 residues. For the CDR3, the DNA is TGTGCCAGCAGCTCGACTTCCGGGACGGACTACGAGCAGTACTTC. Its protein product is CASSSTSGTDYEQYF.

The V call is TRBV11-3, the J call TRBJ1-2, with D perhaps TRBD1 (5 bases). Trimming shortened V by 1 base and J by 5 bases, and 8 bases separated the two germline ends. Germline CDR1 reads SGHNT; CDR2 reads YENEEA. The CDR3 spans 13 residues. The CDR3 bases are TGTGCCAGCAGCTTAGCAGGGAGGTATGGCTACACCTTC. Residues: CASSLAGRYGYTF.

The chain links TRBV7-2 to TRBJ2-2; D remains ambiguous. The CDR3 loop spans 12 amino acids. V gave up 5 bases and J gave up 3 bases, with 4 bases separating them. Looked up from germline, CDR1 is SGHTA and CDR2 is FQGNSA. CDR3 in DNA: TGTGCCAGCAGCGTTTACACCGGGGAGCTGTTTTTT. It translates to CASSVYTGELFF.

The chain joins TRBV15 to TRBJ2-1, with 7 bases aligning to TRBD2. Trimming at V came to 0 bases and at J to 8 bases, leaving 10 bases not matched to a gene. The CDR3 consists of 16 residues. Germline assignment: CDR1 LNHNV and CDR2 YYDKDF (reference sequence). CDR3 DNA: TGTGCCACCAGCAGAGATCGTGGGACTATAGAGGATGAGCAGTTCTTC. Its protein product is CATSRDRGTIEDEQFF.

The chain is built from TRBV6-1 and TRBJ1-4, with D hard to call. This CDR3 region has 15 residues. CDR1 is MNHNS and CDR2 is SASEGT in the germline V gene. V was trimmed by 7 bases and J by 2 bases, leaving 14 bases between them. CDR3 bases: TGTGCCAGCAACACCCGAAAGGGCACTAATGAAAAACTGTTTTTT. This translates into CASNTRKGTNEKLFF.

V is TRBV5-3 and J is TRBJ2-2, with 8 bases matching TRBD1. TRBV5-3 is marked as an open reading frame, function uncertain. The junction had 13 bases not matched to a gene; V was cut back by 0 bases and J by 0 bases. The CDR3 runs 20 residues. The CDR3, as DNA: TGTGCCAGAAGCTTGGATAGAGAGGACAGGGCCGTCGCGAACACCGGGGAGCTGTTTTTT. It yields the protein CARSLDREDRAVANTGELFF.

The chain combines TRBV9 with TRBJ2-1; D is tentatively TRBD1 or TRBD2 (5 bases each). V was trimmed by 4 bases and J by 3 bases, leaving 20 bases between them. The CDR3 runs to 17 residues. Germline CDR1 and CDR2: SGDLS and YYNGEE. CDR3 loop: CASSPDGARTLYNEQFF. CDR3 nucleotide sequence: TGTGCCAGCAGCCCGGACGGGGCCCGGACACTCTACAATGAGCAGTTCTTC. The full variable domain, its missing parts supplied by reference TRBV9 and TRBJ2-1, is DSGVTQTPKHLITATGQRVTLRCSPRSGDLSVYWYQQSLDQGLQFLIQYYNGEERAKGNILERFSAQQFPDLHSELNLSSLELGDSALYFCASSPDGARTLYNEQFFGPGTRLTVL.

By share, this clone ranks as medium-sized. The chain employs TRBV5-6 and TRBJ2-7; possibly TRBD2 for D (6 bases). Trimming took off 2 bases at V and 0 bases at J, with 12 bases between the two ends. CDR1 SGHDT and CDR2 YYEEEE come from the germline V gene. This CDR3 contains 15 residues. The DNA for the CDR3 is TGTGCCAGCAGCTTTCTTTACGGGGGCTCCTACGAGCAGTACTTC. Protein product: CASSFLYGGSYEQYF.

This clone has a single count. V usage is TRBV28 and J usage is TRBJ1-2, with a tentative D call TRBD1 (6 bases). CDR1 MDHEN and CDR2 SYDVKM come from the germline V gene. The CDR3 is 14 residues long. The V end lost 5 bases, the J end lost 5 bases, and 15 bases lay between the germline ends. In DNA, the CDR3 is TGTGCCAGCAGTCGACAGGAGATGTGGTATGGCTACACCTTC. As protein: CASSRQEMWYGYTF.

This sequence joins TRBV5-6 and TRBJ2-1; D might be TRBD2 (7 bases). Germline CDR1 and CDR2: SGHDT and YYEEEE. This CDR3 region has 14 residues. The ends were cut back, 3 bases at V and 9 bases at J, with 16 bases in the middle. In DNA form, the CDR3 reads TGTGCCAGCAGCTCCATGGGGGCGGGAGTTGAGCAGTTCTTC. Protein: CASSSMGAGVEQFF.

The chain carries TRBV7-2 and TRBJ1-6; D gene unclear. V was clipped by 4 bases and J by 5 bases, with 18 bases between them. Germline lookup yields CDR1 SGHTA and CDR2 FQGNSA. There are 17 residues in the CDR3. CDR3 nucleotide sequence: TGTGCCAGCAGCTCCCAGCCCTCAAGTCGGGATAATTCACCCCTCCACTTT. It yields the protein CASSSQPSSRDNSPLHF.

The chain uses TRBV11-1 and TRBJ2-2, with 8 bases that match TRBD2. Per germline, CDR1 SGHAT and CDR2 FQDESV (reference sequence). This CDR3 is built from 16 residues. Unmatched junction bases numbered 8, after V lost 4 bases and J lost 4 bases. CDR3 protein: CASSSRGGPGTGELFF. The CDR3 DNA sequence: TGTGCCAGCAGCTCCCGGGGGGGCCCGGGCACCGGGGAGCTGTTTTTT.

The chain is built from TRBV5-5 and TRBJ1-5; 8 bases agree with TRBD1. The CDR3 contains 18 residues. Germline V gene data show CDR1 as SGHKS and CDR2 as YYEKEE (reference sequence). Losses at the gene ends were 0 bases for V and 4 bases for J; bases not matched to a gene: 12. For the CDR3, the DNA is TGTGCCAGCAGCTTGGTAGGACAGGGTCGTGGGTGGAATCAGCCCCAGCATTTT. Protein product: CASSLVGQGRGWNQPQHF.